The sequence of this T cell receptor (beta chain) was determined in a study of glioma-infiltrating T cells after dendritic cell vaccination. Study background: Glioblastoma patients came from Phase I and II dendritic cell vaccination trials.

Here immunoSEQ multiplex PCR was the method, and the copy in TCRdb shows in-frame clones only, minus some. Found here are 65,000 to 80,000 clones, around 87% of them singletons; the top ten hold 2% to 2.5%. Germline CDR1 is PRHDT and CDR2 is FYEKMQ (reference sequence). V was cut by 5 bases and J by 5 bases, with 21 bases left in between. The CDR3 runs to 16 residues. Time point in this sample: after dendritic cell vaccination, including at tumor progression/relapse. Sequenced here: blood, sampled after dendritic cell vaccination. V gene TRBV13 combines with J gene TRBJ1-2; D possibly corresponds to TRBD1 (6 bases). The sequence came from a human donor with glioblastoma. CDR3 sequence reads: CASSIRRTDLRYGYTF. The CDR3 DNA is TGTGCCAGCAGCATCCGCAGGACAGACCTTAGGTATGGCTACACCTTC.